This is a list of T cell receptor beta chains from one sample in a study of CD8+ T cells in alopecia areata. Using immunoSEQ multiplex PCR, the repertoire was profiled, and TCRdb retains in-frame clones only, with some absent. Of roughly 250,000 clones listed, approximately 60% are singletons. The source was CD4+ T cells sorted from blood, collected at roughly week 52, from a patient treated with tofacitinib. The source is a human donor with alopecia areata. The CDR3 runs from the conserved cysteine through the conserved F or W. D genes are given only for firm matches. Clone size is stated in some rows and not others, as once, few, many or a class when expanded.

CDR3aa,CDR3nt,v_gene,j_gene,abundance,d_gene
CASSPGTRQETQYF,TGTGCCAGCAGCCCCGGGACTAGACAAGAGACCCAGTACTTC,TRBV7-3,TRBJ2-5,.,TRBD2
CSVREVDSPLHF,TGCAGCGTTCGTGAGGTGGATTCACCCCTCCACTTT,TRBV29-1,TRBJ1-6,.,.
CASSLGGSAYEQYF,TGTGCCAGCAGCTTAGGCGGGTCAGCCTACGAGCAGTACTTC,TRBV7-9,TRBJ2-7,few,.
CASSYRTGGAYYEQYF,TGTGCCAGCAGTTACAGGACAGGGGGCGCCTACTACGAGCAGTACTTC,TRBV6-5,TRBJ2-7,few,TRBD1
CARRDRVNQPQHF,TGCGCCCGCCGGGACAGGGTCAATCAGCCCCAGCATTTT,TRBV10-1,TRBJ1-5,few,TRBD1
CAISEGTGGTNQPQHF,TGTGCCATCAGTGAAGGGACAGGGGGCACAAATCAGCCCCAGCATTTT,TRBV10-3,TRBJ1-5,.,TRBD1
CASSDRQSSYNEQFF,TGTGCCAGCAGTGATAGACAGAGCTCCTACAATGAGCAGTTCTTC,TRBV2,TRBJ2-1,.,.
CASSLGPGKETQYF,TGTGCCAGCAGCTTGGGTCCGGGGAAAGAGACCCAGTACTTC,TRBV5-6,TRBJ2-5,few,.
CASSLSGDNSPLHF,TGTGCCAGCAGCTTAAGCGGGGATAATTCACCCCTCCACTTT,TRBV7-9,TRBJ1-6,.,.
CASSLELRTNEKLFF,TGTGCCAGCAGCTTAGAGCTCAGAACTAATGAAAAACTGTTTTTT,TRBV7-9,TRBJ1-4,.,.
CAWGTGSSYNSPLHF,TGTGCCTGGGGTACAGGGAGCTCCTATAATTCACCCCTCCACTTT,TRBV30,TRBJ1-6,.,.
CASSIGWREISTDTQYF,TGTGCCAGTAGTATAGGCTGGCGGGAGATCAGCACAGATACGCAGTATTTT,TRBV19,TRBJ2-3,few,TRBD2
CASSRGRDQPQHF,TGTGCCAGCAGCAGGGGGCGAGACCAGCCCCAGCATTTT,TRBV9,TRBJ1-5,.,TRBD1
CSVAGAAGVPPQYF,TGCAGCGTTGCGGGGGCTGCCGGGGTGCCGCCGCAGTATTTT,TRBV29-1,TRBJ2-3,.,.
CASSLLQGLTYEQYF,TGTGCCAGCAGCCTCCTACAGGGTTTAACCTACGAGCAGTACTTC,TRBV7-8,TRBJ2-7,.,.
CASSLLGDRGGNEQFF,TGTGCCAGCAGCCTACTAGGGGACAGGGGAGGGAATGAGCAGTTCTTC,TRBV27,TRBJ2-1,.,TRBD1
CASSVGTGNQPQHF,TGTGCCAGCAGTGTGGGGACAGGGAATCAGCCCCAGCATTTT,TRBV2,TRBJ1-5,few,TRBD1
CASSSWGTGEQYF,TGCGCCAGCAGCTCGTGGGGCACGGGCGAGCAGTACTTC,TRBV5-1,TRBJ2-7,.,.
CASSYSGTGTYEQYF,TGTGCCAGCAGTTACTCCGGGACAGGGACCTACGAGCAGTACTTC,TRBV6-5,TRBJ2-7,.,TRBD1
CASSLTGVTEAFF,TGCGCCAGCAGCTTGACGGGGGTCACTGAAGCTTTCTTT,TRBV5-1,TRBJ1-1,.,.
CASCPGQNTEAFF,TGTGCCTCTTGCCCGGGACAGAACACTGAAGCTTTCTTT,TRBV28,TRBJ1-1,.,.
CASSPEGGQSSPLHF,TGCGCCAGCAGCCCGGAGGGGGGTCAAAGCTCACCCCTCCACTTT,TRBV5-1,TRBJ1-6,.,.
CASSSGNSYEQYF,TGTGCCAGCAGCAGCGGGAATTCCTACGAGCAGTACTTC,TRBV9,TRBJ2-7,once,TRBD2
CASSPGQYYEQYF,TGTGCCAGCAGCCCGGGACAGTACTACGAGCAGTACTTC,TRBV7-8,TRBJ2-7,.,TRBD1
CASSAGPRADTQYF,TGTGCCAGCAGCGCGGGACCGCGCGCAGATACGCAGTATTTT,TRBV9,TRBJ2-3,.,.
CASSTGTGGNQPQHF,TGTGCCAGCAGCACTGGGACAGGGGGCAATCAGCCCCAGCATTTT,TRBV7-2,TRBJ1-5,.,TRBD1
CASSPSGGRGGKNIQYF,TGTGCCAGCAGCCCCTCAGGGGGTCGAGGGGGCAAAAACATTCAGTACTTC,TRBV7-3,TRBJ2-4,.,TRBD1
CSVTRDSVNYGYTF,TGCAGCGTCACCCGGGACAGCGTAAACTATGGCTACACCTTC,TRBV29-1,TRBJ1-2,.,TRBD1
CASSDPGDRDPSGANVLTF,TGTGCCAGCAGTGACCCTGGGGACAGGGACCCGTCTGGGGCCAACGTCCTGACTTTC,TRBV2,TRBJ2-6,few,TRBD1
CASSKPAWSSEQFF,TGTGCCAGCAGCAAGCCCGCTTGGAGCAGTGAGCAGTTCTTC,TRBV5-6,TRBJ2-1,few,.
CASSLGQAALPLHF,TGTGCCAGCAGCTTAGGACAGGCCGCATTACCCCTCCACTTT,TRBV7-9,TRBJ1-6,.,.
CSVEDGPRGVISLF,TGCAGCGTTGAAGATGGGCCTAGGGGGGTTATCTCCCTCTTC,TRBV29-1,TRBJ1-2,.,.
CASSRGPRDGYEQYF,TGTGCCAGCAGCCGCGGCCCTAGGGACGGATACGAGCAGTACTTC,TRBV6-5,TRBJ2-7,.,.
CAWVTGGADTQYF,TGTGCCTGGGTGACAGGGGGAGCAGATACGCAGTATTTT,TRBV30,TRBJ2-3,once,TRBD1
CASSPTRVFYEQYF,TGTGCCAGCAGTCCCACCAGGGTTTTCTACGAGCAGTACTTC,TRBV27,TRBJ2-7,.,.
CASSYSAVTEAFF,TGTGCCAGCAGTTACTCGGCCGTCACTGAAGCTTTCTTT,TRBV6-6,TRBJ1-1,.,.
CASSPGTGQAFF,TGTGCCAGCAGCCCCGGGACAGGACAAGCTTTCTTT,TRBV7-9,TRBJ1-1,.,TRBD1
CASSLIAGASEAFF,TGTGCCAGCAGCTTAATCGCAGGGGCCAGTGAAGCTTTCTTT,TRBV11-2,TRBJ1-1,.,.
CASSSGPTGNTGELFF,TGTGCCAGCAGCTCTGGCCCGACAGGGAACACCGGGGAGCTGTTTTTT,TRBV11-3,TRBJ2-2,.,.
CASSFGSYREQYF,TGTGCCAGCAGCTTTGGGAGTTATCGGGAGCAGTACTTC,TRBV5-6,TRBJ2-7,.,.
CASSNIKTGVNSPLHF,TGTGCCAGCAGCAATATCAAGACAGGGGTAAATTCACCCCTCCACTTT,TRBV5-6,TRBJ1-6,few,TRBD1
CASSLKAGIGEFF,TGCGCCAGCAGCTTGAAGGCCGGGATCGGGGAGTTCTTC,TRBV5-1,TRBJ2-1,.,.
CASRSSWGSLGSYEQYF,TGTGCCAGCAGATCCAGTTGGGGCAGTTTGGGCTCCTACGAGCAGTACTTC,TRBV25-1,TRBJ2-7,.,.
CAWSSGTEAFF,TGTGCCTGGAGTTCGGGAACTGAAGCTTTCTTT,TRBV30,TRBJ1-1,.,.
CASSPGSWDTEAFF,TGTGCCAGCTCACCCGGGTCGTGGGACACTGAAGCTTTCTTT,TRBV18,TRBJ1-1,few,.
CASSLGTLAGASGEQFF,TGTGCCAGCAGCTTAGGCACCCTAGCGGGGGCCAGCGGTGAGCAGTTCTTC,TRBV11-2,TRBJ2-1,few,TRBD2
CASSLGDFQETQYF,TGTGCCAGCAGCTTGGGGGATTTCCAAGAGACCCAGTACTTC,TRBV5-4,TRBJ2-5,few,.
CASSQERDPSPLHF,TGTGCCAGCAGCCAAGAGAGGGATCCTTCACCCCTCCACTTT,TRBV4-2,TRBJ1-6,.,.
CASSSPSDRKLFF,TGTGCCAGCAGTTCCCCCTCGGACAGAAAACTGTTTTTT,TRBV6-5,TRBJ1-4,.,.
CASSSTGTSPIPEQFF,TGCGCCAGCAGCTCCACCGGGACTAGCCCCATCCCTGAGCAGTTCTTC,TRBV5-1,TRBJ2-1,.,TRBD2
CASSRGLAGELDTQYF,TGTGCCAGCAGCCGCGGACTAGCGGGGGAGTTAGATACGCAGTATTTT,TRBV4-2,TRBJ2-3,.,TRBD2
CASSHRQGAENYGYTF,TGTGCCAGCAGCCATCGACAGGGGGCTGAAAACTATGGCTACACCTTC,TRBV5-4,TRBJ1-2,.,TRBD1
CASSRTADTQYF,TGTGCCAGCAGCCGGACGGCGGATACGCAGTATTTT,TRBV7-9,TRBJ2-3,once,.
CASSQGIAGAGETQYF,TGTGCCAGCAGCCAAGGAATCGCAGGGGCCGGAGAGACCCAGTACTTC,TRBV14,TRBJ2-5,.,.
CASSFPRAQETQYF,TGCGCCAGCAGCTTTCCCAGGGCCCAAGAGACCCAGTACTTC,TRBV5-1,TRBJ2-5,.,.